The next 16 T cell receptor beta chains were all read from a single sample in a study of blood T cell repertoires in COVID-19 (dated by TCRdb to about 2020). Preparation of the library involved the immunoSEQ multiplex PCR assay. TCRdb holds this immuneACCESS table with in-frame rearrangements only. Some clones are missing; in checked studies, unresolved V genes explain under half, and the rest has no known cause. This sample comprises some 220,000 clones, less than 90% of them detected only once. The ten largest make up 2.5% to 3.5% of the sample. The material sequenced was PBMCs or T cells enriched from blood (not recorded which). The origin of the receptors is a woman in her forties or fifties in a cohort exposed to, infected with or recovered from COVID-19 (not recorded which).

This rearrangement joins TRBV10-3 to TRBJ2-7; 10 bases match TRBD1. This CDR3 is built from 14 residues. CDR1 ENHRY and CDR2 SYGVKD come from the germline V gene. V shed 10 bases and J 5 bases; nucleotides not matched to a gene: 11. CDR3 sequence (DNA): TGTGCCACTGGGGACAGGGGCTTAGGAGACGAGCAGTACTTC. Amino acids: CATGDRGLGDEQYF.

The chain combines TRBV7-9 with TRBJ1-6; the match to TRBD1 covers 9 bases. Trimming removed 3 bases from V and 8 bases from J; junction bases left unmatched: 5. This CDR3 is 15 amino acids long. Germline V gene data show CDR1 as SEHNR and CDR2 as FQNEAQ (reference sequence). CDR3 region: CASSFSTGGHSPLHF. The CDR3 DNA reads TGTGCCAGCAGCTTTTCGACAGGGGGGCATTCACCCCTCCACTTT.

This clone was counted a few times. CDR3 DNA sequence: TGTGCCAGCGGCCGGGAGATTCAAGAGACCCAGTACTTC. It encodes CASGREIQETQYF. The gene calls are TRBV2 and TRBJ2-5; weak D call: TRBD2 (6 bases). Germline lookup yields CDR1 SNHLY and CDR2 FYNNEI. CDR3 size: 13 residues. Trimming left V 8 bases short and J 2 bases short, with 12 bases between.

V and J are TRBV6-2 or TRBV6-3 and TRBJ2-7; D gene uncertain. CDR1 and CDR2 from the germline V gene are MNHEY and SVGEGT. The V end lost 0 bases, the J end lost 3 bases, and 6 bases lay between the germline ends. The CDR3 contains 13 residues. This chain's CDR3 is CASSYSRIYEQYF. DNA of the CDR3: TGTGCCAGCAGTTACTCCAGGATCTACGAGCAGTACTTC.

A word on this clone: Other DNA variants within this sample encode the same CDR3. The genes are TRBV19 and TRBJ1-2; 9 nucleotides align to TRBD1. The CDR3 is 14 residues long. CDR1 and CDR2 (germline): LNHDA, SQIVND (reference sequence). V dropped 4 bases and J dropped 3; count of bases not matched to a gene: 3. CDR3 region: CASSTDRGYYGYTF. In DNA, the CDR3 is TGTGCCAGTAGTACGGACAGGGGTTACTATGGCTACACCTTC. The whole variable domain, remainder taken from reference TRBV19 and TRBJ1-2, is DGGITQSPKYLFRKEGQNVTLSCEQNLNHDAMYWYRQDPGQGLRLIYYSQIVNDFQKGDIAEGYSVSREKKESFPLTVTSAQKNPTAFYLCASSTDRGYYGYTFGSGTRLTVV.

This chain connects TRBV7-8 to TRBJ2-3, with TRBD2 matching 9 bases. The CDR3 runs to 18 residues. Germline V gene data show CDR1 as SGHVS and CDR2 as FQNEAQ. The junction had 14 bases not matched to a gene; V was cut back by 3 bases and J by 4 bases. CDR3 in DNA: TGTGCCAGCAGCTTTCAAGGGACCATAGCGGGGGAGGCAGATACGCAGTATTTT. It encodes CASSFQGTIAGEADTQYF.

The chain employs TRBV4-2 and TRBJ2-5; 8 positions agree with TRBD2. Germline values: CDR1 LGHNA, CDR2 YNFKEQ. CDR3 size: 14 residues. V shed 2 bases and J 4 bases; nucleotides not matched to a gene: 3. The CDR3 DNA reads TGTGCCAGCAGCCAACTTAGCGGGATAGAGACCCAGTACTTC. It codes for CASSQLSGIETQYF.

The V gene is TRBV25-1, the J gene TRBJ2-5, with 12 bases fitting TRBD1. The CDR3 loop spans 16 amino acids. The ends lost 4 bases at V and 3 bases at J; junction bases unmatched: 6. Looked up from germline, CDR1 is MGHDK and CDR2 is SYGVNS. The CDR3 sequence is CASSGGTGGPKETQYF. The CDR3 DNA reads TGTGCCAGCAGTGGTGGGACAGGGGGCCCAAAAGAGACCCAGTACTTC. Combining the CDR3 with reference TRBV25-1 and TRBJ2-5 gives the whole variable domain EADIYQTPRYLVIGTGKKITLECSQTMGHDKMYWYQQDPGMELHLIHYSYGVNSTEKGDLSSESTVSRIRTEHFPLTLESARPSHTSQYLCASSGGTGGPKETQYFGPGTRLLVL.

In this sample, this clone turned up a few times. The chain recombines TRBV29-1 with TRBJ1-1; D is unresolved. CDR1 is SQVTM, CDR2 ANQGSEA, per germline. CDR3 size: 13 residues. V was pared by 4 bases and J by 4 bases, with 13 bases between. This CDR3 is CSVGIGGSTEAFF. The CDR3 DNA reads as TGCAGCGTTGGAATTGGTGGGAGCACTGAAGCTTTCTTT.

The rearrangement links TRBV6-5 to TRBJ2-7; D possibly corresponds to TRBD2 (5 bases). The CDR3 contains 13 residues. Germline CDR1 MNHEY, CDR2 SVGAGI. Trimming removed 11 bases at V and 0 bases at J, with 14 bases between. Written as DNA, the CDR3 is TGTGCCGGACGGGGAACCAACTCCTACGAGCAGTACTTC. Amino acid sequence: CAGRGTNSYEQYF.

The chain has TRBV6-2 or TRBV6-3 and TRBJ2-3, with TRBD2 matching 9 bases. Germline V gene data show CDR1 as MNHEY and CDR2 as SVGEGT. CDR3 length: 16 residues. The V and J ends lost 0 bases and 7 bases, in that order; junction bases with no gene match: 8. The CDR3 reads CASSYSRRGGENTQYF. The CDR3 DNA reads as TGTGCCAGCAGTTACTCGAGGCGGGGGGGAGAGAATACGCAGTATTTT.

This rearrangement joins TRBV5-5 to TRBJ1-2; 10 bases are shared with TRBD1. From germline, CDR1 is SGHKS and CDR2 YYEKEE (reference sequence). The CDR3 loop spans 14 amino acids. J lost 7 bases, V lost 3 bases, and 6 bases had no gene match. The CDR3 sequence is CASSSGTGVFGYTF. CDR3 coding DNA: TGTGCCAGCAGCTCTGGGACAGGGGTATTTGGCTACACCTTC.

The chain combines TRBV29-1 with TRBJ2-3; maybe TRBD1 (6 bases). The CDR3 covers 15 residues. Trimming pared 0 bases from V and 4 bases from J, leaving 14 bases between. Germline V gene data show CDR1 as SQVTM and CDR2 as ANQGSEA. The CDR3 reads CSVEDYDRTPDTQYF. DNA for the CDR3: TGCAGCGTTGAAGATTATGACAGGACCCCAGATACGCAGTATTTT.

V and J are TRBV6-2 or TRBV6-3 and TRBJ1-2, with 7 bases that match TRBD1. Germline CDR1 and CDR2: MNHEY and SVGEGT. CDR3 length: 13 amino acids. V lost 6 bases and J lost 4; bases outside the gene matches: 5. In DNA form, the CDR3 reads TGTGCCAGCAGCTCGGGACAGCTCTATGGCTACACCTTC. It encodes CASSSGQLYGYTF.

The table lists this clone with a count of one. The V gene is TRBV21-1, the J gene TRBJ2-3; the listed D gene, TRBD2, was not tested against the DNA. TRBV21-1 is a pseudogene segment. CDR3 length equals 16 residues. CDR3 nucleotide sequence: TGTGCCAGCGACCTGACTAGCGGGGGGAACACAGATACGCAGTATTTT. Translating it yields CASDLTSGGNTDTQYF.

The chain has TRBV30 and TRBJ1-1; D is unresolved. Germline CDR1 reads GTSNPN; CDR2 reads SVGIG (reference sequence). This CDR3 is built from 11 residues. V was clipped by 2 bases and J by 7 bases, with 8 bases between them. The CDR3 DNA sequence: TGTGCCTGGAGTCAGGAACGTGAAGCTTTCTTT. Translation: CAWSQEREAFF.